The clone carrying this T cell receptor beta chain was recorded many times. Its target is unknown. Each TCR beta library was made by quantitative 5'-RACE that incorporated molecular barcodes. MiXCR, applied by TCRdb to the 5' RACE reads, yields one record per CDR3 protein. Seen here are around 490,000 distinct CDR3 sequences, about 5% observed once, and the top ten hold 3% to 4.5%. The CDR3 has 15 residues. Trimming left V 0 bases short and J 1 base short, with 8 bases between. Germline V lookup: CDR1 SGHVS, CDR2 FNYEAQ. The data were taken from a study of CD8 T cells in ankylosing spondylitis. Notes on the study in general: CD8+ by phenotype, disease-linked clones were relatively rare in peripheral blood. Blood of patients with ankylosing spondylitis appeared to be characterized by a TCR beta motif of eight highly homologous variants.

This clonotype was sampled from a male donor with ankylosing spondylitis. The chain couples TRBV7-6 to TRBJ2-3; the D gene is possibly TRBD1 (6 bases). The specimen sequenced was blood, either unsorted or a sorted T cell fraction (not recorded which). The CDR3 sequence is CASSLAGARTDTQYF. The CDR3 coding sequence is TGTGCCAGCAGCTTAGCGGGGGCCCGCACAGATACGCAGTATTTT. Full variable domain (remainder filled in from reference TRBV7-6 and TRBJ2-3): GAGVSQSPRYKVTKRGQDVALRCDPISGHVSLYWYRQALGQGPEFLTYFNYEAQQDKSGLPNDRFSAERPEGSISTLTIQRTEQRDSAMYRCASSLAGARTDTQYFGPGTRLTVL.